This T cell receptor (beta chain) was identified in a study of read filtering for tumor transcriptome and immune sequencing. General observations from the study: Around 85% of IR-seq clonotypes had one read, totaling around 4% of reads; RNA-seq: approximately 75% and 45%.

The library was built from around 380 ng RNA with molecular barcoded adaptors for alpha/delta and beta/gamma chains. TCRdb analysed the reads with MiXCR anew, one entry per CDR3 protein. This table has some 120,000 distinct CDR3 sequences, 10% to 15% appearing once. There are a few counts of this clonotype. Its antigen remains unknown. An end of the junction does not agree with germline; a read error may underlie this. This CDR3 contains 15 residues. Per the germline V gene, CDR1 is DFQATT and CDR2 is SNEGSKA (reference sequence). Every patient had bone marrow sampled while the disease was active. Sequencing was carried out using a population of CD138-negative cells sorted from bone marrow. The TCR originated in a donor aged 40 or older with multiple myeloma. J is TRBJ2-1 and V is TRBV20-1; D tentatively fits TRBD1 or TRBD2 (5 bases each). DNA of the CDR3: TGCGGTGCTAGACTCGACAGTTGGGGGATCAACGAGCAGTTCTTC. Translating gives CGARLDSWGINEQFF.